This TCR beta chain was sequenced in a study of Tregs in tolerant kidney transplant recipients. Findings and limits, study-wide: Expanding Tregs on activated donor B cells appeared to best identify donor-specific TCRbeta clones. Biological reproducibility was not directly addressed in this study.

The assay was immunoSEQ multiplex PCR, and TCRdb's table has in-frame clones only and misses some. The listing contains approximately 49,000 clones. Unstimulated Tregs (CD4+CD25+CD127-) and CD4+CD25- non-Tregs were sorted from PBMCs. As for this clone: The antigen remains undetermined. Read coverage stops 3 residues before the CDR3 terminus; the germline J gene supplies the remainder.

Between the trimmed V and J ends, which lost 5 bases and 4 bases, there was a span of 20 bases. CDR3 length equals 16 residues. The V gene's germline CDR1 is DFQATT and CDR2 SNEGSKA (reference sequence). This receptor was taken from a human donor who received a combined kidney and bone marrow transplant. This chain joins TRBV20-1 and TRBJ2-2; maybe TRBD2 (7 bases). The sequencing used CD4+ T cells from blood, collected before the transplant. Partial CDR3 DNA: TGCAGTGCTCCTCCCCGAGGGGGGGAACTCACCGGGGAG. Its protein product is CSAPPRGGELTGE. The CDR3 in full is CSAPPRGGELTGELFF.